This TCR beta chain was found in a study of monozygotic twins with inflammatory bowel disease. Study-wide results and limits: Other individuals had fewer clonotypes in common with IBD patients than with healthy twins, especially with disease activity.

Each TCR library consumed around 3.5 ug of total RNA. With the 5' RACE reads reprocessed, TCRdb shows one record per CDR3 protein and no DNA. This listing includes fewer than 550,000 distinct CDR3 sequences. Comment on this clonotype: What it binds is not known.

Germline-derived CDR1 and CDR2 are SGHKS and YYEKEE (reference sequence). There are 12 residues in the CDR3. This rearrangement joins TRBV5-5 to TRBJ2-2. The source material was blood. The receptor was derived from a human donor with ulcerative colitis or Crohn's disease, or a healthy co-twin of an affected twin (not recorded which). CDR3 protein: CASSPAVGELFF.